This T cell receptor beta chain stems from a study of T cell repertoires in cytomegalovirus infection. As for the study in general: The public TCR beta signatures pointed to both CMV infection and matching HLA type.

Study findings and constraints: Carriers of CMV plus the relevant HLA were identified by cumulative public TCR beta family frequency. Ex vivo responses were dominated by HLA-C-restricted CMV-specific TCR beta clonotypes.

TCRdb fed the reads into MiXCR, producing one record per CDR3 protein. This sample carries about 140,000 distinct CDR3 sequences, 6.5% of them seen once, and the ten largest clones take 15% to 20%. Trimming cost V 5 bases and J 0 bases, with 20 bases left between them. CDR3 size: 17 residues. The germline V gene encodes CDR1 MNHEY and CDR2 SVGAGI. This clonotype was observed many times. Its antigen is as yet unknown. The origin of this receptor is a human donor in good health (CMV status not recorded). Some clones in this sample may be carry-over from other donors' samples. J is TRBJ2-7 and V is TRBV6-5, with D uncertain. Sequenced material: PBMCs. The CDR3 DNA follows: TGTGCCAGCAGTAAACAGAGGTCCCTCGGCAGCTCCTACGAGCAGTACTTC. Its translation is CASSKQRSLGSSYEQYF.